The clone carrying this TCR beta chain was seen ten or more times. The source of the sample is a study of blood T cell repertoires in COVID-19. The wider study: Researchers got acute and convalescent COVID-19 samples from the United States, Italy and Spain.

Using immunoSEQ multiplex PCR, the repertoire was profiled, and TCRdb retains in-frame clones only, with some absent. The sample shows some 240,000 clones, around 83% of them seen only once. Germline assignment: CDR1 MNHNY and CDR2 SVGAGI (reference sequence). Trimming pared 6 bases from V and 8 bases from J, leaving 13 bases between. The CDR3 loop spans 12 amino acids. The sequence was collected from a woman aged 40 to 55 who had recovered from COVID-19. The specimen was peripheral blood. The V and J genes are TRBV6-6 and TRBJ1-1; tentative D call: TRBD1 (5 bases). CDR3 sequence reads: CASSKTVDEAFF. The CDR3, as DNA: TGTGCCAGCAGCAAGACAGTTGACGAAGCTTTCTTT.